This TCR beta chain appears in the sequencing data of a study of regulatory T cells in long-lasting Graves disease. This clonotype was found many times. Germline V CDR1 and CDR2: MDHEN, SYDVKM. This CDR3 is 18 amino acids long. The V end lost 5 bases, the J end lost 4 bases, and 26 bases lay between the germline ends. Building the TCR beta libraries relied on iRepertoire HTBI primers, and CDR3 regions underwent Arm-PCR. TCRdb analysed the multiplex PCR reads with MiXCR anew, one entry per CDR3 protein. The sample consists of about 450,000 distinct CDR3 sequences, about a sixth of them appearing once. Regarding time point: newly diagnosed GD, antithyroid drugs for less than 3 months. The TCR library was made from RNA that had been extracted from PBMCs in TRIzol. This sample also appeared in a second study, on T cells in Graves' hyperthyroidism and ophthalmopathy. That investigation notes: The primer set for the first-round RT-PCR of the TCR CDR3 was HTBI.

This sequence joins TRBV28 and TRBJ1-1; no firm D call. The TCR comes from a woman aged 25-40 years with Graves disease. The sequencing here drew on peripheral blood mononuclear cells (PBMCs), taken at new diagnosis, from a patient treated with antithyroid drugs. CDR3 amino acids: CASSPSLGRSMWGTEAFF. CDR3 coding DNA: TGTGCCAGCAGTCCTTCTCTGGGCCGGTCGATGTGGGGCACTGAAGCTTTCTTT. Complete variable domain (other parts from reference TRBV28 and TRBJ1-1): DVKVTQSSRYLVKRTGEKVFLECVQDMDHENMFWYRQDPGLGLRLIYFSYDVKMKEKGDIPEGYSVSREKKERFSLILESASTNQTSMYLCASSPSLGRSMWGTEAFFGQGTRLTVV.